This TCR beta chain was sequenced for a study of early T cells in non-severe SARS-CoV-2 infection. Study as a whole: It was bulk RNA from unsorted whole blood that was sequenced, and the chains were unpaired. Notes on the study in general: Clonotype matching in VDJdb favored anti-spike CD8 responses and did not capture private and CD4 specificities.

Researchers tagged individual cDNA molecules with unique molecular identifiers. TCRdb analysed the 5' RACE reads with MiXCR anew, one entry per CDR3 protein. The top ten hold more than 5.5% of the sample, which has about 26,000 distinct CDR3 sequences, about 4% seen once. This CDR3 is built from 18 residues. Germline-derived CDR1 and CDR2 are SQVTM and ANQGSEA. V was clipped by 5 bases and J by 1 base; unmatched bases: 16. Points on this clonotype: Its antigen remains unknown.

This sequence was found in an adult who was a healthcare worker with PCR-confirmed SARS-CoV-2 infection or an uninfected control (not recorded which). Source material: whole blood. The chain joins TRBV29-1 to TRBJ2-3, with 9 bases that match TRBD2. The CDR3 nucleotides read TGCAGCGTTCCCACGGAACTAGCGGGTTTGCCTCGCACAGATACGCAGTATTTT. It is translated as CSVPTELAGLPRTDTQYF.